This entry lists 15 T cell receptor beta chains sequenced from one sample in a study of Tregs in tolerant kidney transplant recipients. Assay: immunoSEQ multiplex PCR; the TCRdb copy retains only in-frame clones and omits some. Of around 70,000 clones in the sample, approximately 92% were seen once. Sample: CD8+ T cells from blood, taken before the transplant. The receptors shown here come from a human donor who received a combined kidney and bone marrow transplant.

This chain's CDR3 is CASSGTEAYNEQFF. As DNA, the CDR3 is TGTGCCAGCAGCGGGACTGAAGCCTACAATGAGCAGTTCTTC. The V gene is TRBV9, the J gene TRBJ2-1; tentative D call: TRBD2 (5 bases). V dropped 3 bases and J dropped 2 bases, with 9 bases sitting between them. The germline CDR1 and CDR2 sequences are SGDLS and YYNGEE. The CDR3 is 14 residues long.

The J gene is TRBJ2-1, the V gene TRBV11-3; 8 nucleotides match TRBD2. V gave up 1 base and J gave up 3 bases; unmatched junction bases: 2. Germline values: CDR1 SGHNT, CDR2 YENEEA. CDR3 size: 15 residues. The CDR3 bases are TGTGCCAGCAGCTTAGCCCTAGCGGGCTACAATGAGCAGTTCTTC. Its translation: CASSLALAGYNEQFF.

The rearrangement joins TRBV19 to TRBJ1-2; perhaps TRBD1 as D (5 bases). This CDR3 is built from 13 residues. Trimming stripped 3 bases from V and 7 bases from J, with 12 bases between. Germline V lookup: CDR1 LNHDA, CDR2 SQIVND (reference sequence). CDR3 sequence reads: CASSMGQGSGYTF. CDR3 bases: TGTGCCAGTAGTATGGGGCAGGGCAGTGGCTACACCTTC.

The chain is built from TRBV7-9 and TRBJ2-5, with TRBD2 matching 11 bases. V trimming: 5 bases; J trimming: 1 base; junction bases outside the gene matches: 3. Germline-derived CDR1 and CDR2 are SEHNR and FQNEAQ (reference sequence). CDR3 length: 15 amino acids. The CDR3 DNA follows: TGTGCCAGCAGCCGCGGGACTAGCGGCCAAGAGACCCAGTACTTC. Translation: CASSRGTSGQETQYF.

This clone was counted a single time. The genes are TRBV18 and TRBJ2-1; TRBD2 matches at 9 bases. In germline, CDR1 is KGHSH, CDR2 LQKENI. Trimming at V came to 5 bases and at J to 5 bases, leaving 10 bases not matched to a gene. This CDR3 is built from 16 residues. This chain's CDR3 is CASSTKSGRWNNEQFF. Here the CDR3 DNA reads TGTGCCAGCTCAACGAAAAGCGGGAGGTGGAACAATGAGCAGTTCTTC.

The rearrangement uses TRBV27 and TRBJ1-2; TRBD1 aligns across 7 bases. J was trimmed by 5 bases and V by 2 bases; bases with no gene match: 5. This CDR3 spans 14 amino acids. CDR1 is MNHEY and CDR2 is SMNVEV in the germline V gene (reference sequence). The CDR3 loop reads CASSLTGELYGYTF. Written as DNA, the CDR3 is TGTGCCAGCAGTTTAACAGGGGAACTTTATGGCTACACCTTC.

The rearrangement uses TRBV30 and TRBJ2-7, with TRBD2 identical over 7 bases. Germline V gene data show CDR1 as GTSNPN and CDR2 as SVGIG (reference sequence). The J segment lost 3 bases and the V segment lost 7 bases, leaving 3 bases of the junction unmatched. This CDR3 is 11 amino acids long. The CDR3: CAYWEGYEQYF. The CDR3 nucleotides read TGTGCCTACTGGGAGGGCTACGAGCAGTACTTC.

The count of this clone is one. This chain links TRBV7-9 with TRBJ2-2, with 10 nucleotides matching TRBD1. Per germline, CDR1 SEHNR and CDR2 FQNEAQ (reference sequence). This CDR3 has 17 amino acids. Trimming took 2 bases from V and 5 from J; bases not matched to a gene: 8. In nucleotides, the CDR3 is TGTGCCAGCAGCTTATCCGGGACAGGGGATGGAACCGGGGAGCTGTTTTTT. As protein: CASSLSGTGDGTGELFF.

This clone appeared once. The rearrangement uses TRBV7-8 and TRBJ1-1, with TRBD1 matching over 9 bases. The CDR3 runs 15 residues. Germline V gene sequence: CDR1 SGHVS, CDR2 FQNEAQ. V lost 1 base to trimming and J lost 2 bases; unmatched junction nucleotides: 2. The CDR3 region has the DNA TGTGCCAGCAGCTTAGGGACAGGGGCAAACACTGAAGCTTTCTTT. This codes for CASSLGTGANTEAFF.

This clone was detected only once. This sequence joins TRBV5-6 and TRBJ2-3, with a weak D call TRBD1 (6 bases). The V end lost 1 base, the J end lost 5 bases, and 14 bases lay between the germline ends. CDR3 length: 15 amino acids. CDR1 and CDR2 (germline): SGHDT, YYEEEE. DNA of the CDR3: TGTGCCAGCAGCTTGTCCACAGGGAGAGAAGATACGCAGTATTTT. This codes for CASSLSTGREDTQYF.

The rearrangement joins TRBV30 to TRBJ2-7; 7 bases match TRBD2. V shed 3 bases and J 7 bases; nucleotides not matched to a gene: 9. The CDR3 contains 13 residues. The germline CDR1 and CDR2 sequences are GTSNPN and SVGIG (reference sequence). CDR3 sequence: CAWSRVSGREQYF. CDR3 bases: TGTGCCTGGAGCCGGGTTAGCGGGCGGGAGCAGTACTTC.

The DNA of the CDR3 is TGTGCCAGCAGCCCCGCACAGAACTATGGCTACACCTTC. This gives the protein CASSPAQNYGYTF. V gene TRBV7-8 combines with J gene TRBJ1-2; the D is unclear. Trimming shortened V by 5 bases and J by 2 bases, and 9 bases separated the two germline ends. Germline V lookup: CDR1 SGHVS, CDR2 FQNEAQ. This CDR3 spans 13 amino acids.

This clone was observed a single time. The CDR3 coding sequence is TGTGCCAGTACCCCGACAGGGGGAACGGGCGAGCAGTACTTC. Translated: CASTPTGGTGEQYF. The chain links TRBV19 to TRBJ2-7; 9 bases fit TRBD1. The CDR3 sequence is 14 residues long. Germline V gene lookup returns CDR1 LNHDA and CDR2 SQIVND (reference sequence). The junction had 10 bases not matched to a gene; V was cut back by 7 bases and J by 6 bases.

The chain joins TRBV19 to TRBJ1-2, with D possibly being TRBD1 (6 bases). The CDR3 is made up of 15 amino acids. The germline CDR1 and CDR2 sequences are LNHDA and SQIVND (reference sequence). Trimming stripped 3 bases from V and 6 bases from J, with 17 bases between. The CDR3 sequence is CASSIYPGSGDGYTF. Here the CDR3 DNA reads TGTGCCAGTAGTATTTACCCAGGGTCAGGGGATGGCTACACCTTC. The full variable domain, completed using reference TRBV19 and TRBJ1-2, is DGGITQSPKYLFRKEGQNVTLSCEQNLNHDAMYWYRQDPGQGLRLIYYSQIVNDFQKGDIAEGYSVSREKKESFPLTVTSAQKNPTAFYLCASSIYPGSGDGYTFGSGTRLTVV.

This rearrangement joins TRBV9 to TRBJ1-2, with D tentatively TRBD1 (5 bases). The ends were cut back, 3 bases at V and 6 bases at J, with 12 bases in the middle. This CDR3 spans 13 amino acids. CDR1 is SGDLS, CDR2 YYNGEE, per germline. Here the CDR3 reads CASSDRGGDGYTF. The CDR3, as DNA: TGTGCCAGCAGCGACCGGGGAGGGGATGGCTACACCTTC.